This T cell receptor beta chain was captured in a study of blood T cell repertoires in COVID-19. Study details: Both acute and convalescent COVID-19 samples were obtained from the United States, Italy and Spain. From T cells, B-cell-depleted T cells, or PBMCs came the material, which was cDNA or gDNA.

On this clone itself: Other DNA variants within this sample encode the same CDR3.

V shed 0 bases, J shed 5 bases, and the junction held 3 bases outside the gene matches. The V gene's germline CDR1 is SGHNT and CDR2 YYREEE (reference sequence). The CDR3 extends over 16 amino acids. Seattle-derived patients entered the study during active infection and were followed longitudinally. In the study's own analysis: Amplifying reference gene primers gave estimates of nucleated cell counts. Profiled with immunoSEQ multiplex PCR; TCRdb holds only in-frame clones, not every one. V, J and clone size are those of that table, while D and trimming were read from the DNA. Of a few hundred thousand clones in the sample, about 90% were seen once.

The V gene is TRBV5-4, the J gene TRBJ2-2; 11 nucleotides line up with TRBD2. The sample taken for sequencing was peripheral blood. This sequence originates from a person between 18 and 30 years old with COVID-19, enrolled during active disease. The CDR3 reads CASSLGLAGGTGELFF. The CDR3 DNA sequence: TGTGCCAGCAGCTTGGGCCTAGCGGGAGGTACCGGGGAGCTGTTTTTT.